This T cell receptor (beta chain) was sequenced in a study of blood T cells in healthy people across ages. Study observations and caveats: In older individuals, TCR beta diversity per million T cells was lower, falling roughly linearly with age. Relative to aged donors, long-lived donors carried more naive CD4+ cells and displayed higher diversity.

The CDR3 has 16 amino acids. CDR1 is SGDLS and CDR2 is YYNGEE in the germline V gene. V shed 4 bases and J 1 base; nucleotides not matched to a gene: 5. About this clonotype itself: Antigen specificity is unknown.

Next came a second PCR, run for about 7 to 12 cycles, which used a sample-barcoded 5' primer along with a J-beta primer mix. TCRdb passed the 5' RACE reads through MiXCR, listing each CDR3 protein once. The repertoire has about 570,000 distinct CDR3 sequences, roughly 28% of them found once; the top ten carry around a sixth. The sequencing sample was made of blood. This receptor was taken from a woman between 70 and 85 years old in good health. J is TRBJ2-4 and V is TRBV9, with TRBD2 matching 10 bases. The CDR3 spells CASSSAGGPAKNIQYF. The CDR3, as DNA: TGTGCCAGCAGCTCAGCGGGGGGGCCCGCCAAAAACATTCAGTACTTC. Complete variable domain (other parts from reference TRBV9 and TRBJ2-4): DSGVTQTPKHLITATGQRVTLRCSPRSGDLSVYWYQQSLDQGLQFLIQYYNGEERAKGNILERFSAQQFPDLHSELNLSSLELGDSALYFCASSSAGGPAKNIQYFGAGTRLSVL.